This entry concerns a single T cell receptor (beta chain). The target of this receptor is not known. No quality values exist for individual bases; no much larger clone is one base distant. Libraries were built with PCR. DNA from cultured CD4+ T cells underwent TCR sequencing with the Oncomine TCR Beta short-read assay at the Johns Hopkins FTIC core. Genomic DNA was extracted from the cultured CD4+ T cells with the QIAamp micro DNA kit. Oncomine TCR Beta libraries made from cultured CD4+ T cells were pooled using unique dual indexes and sequenced on an Illumina iSeq 100. The paper's data handling went like this. Non-productive sequences were removed, and CDR3s not starting with C, not ending with F or W, or shorter than 7 amino acids were discarded. The MANAFEST web application identified antigen-specific clonotypes by comparing peptide-stimulated wells against reference wells and other culture wells. To be called positive, a clone needed an FDR below 0.05, an odds ratio above 5, and a productive frequency above 0.1% in at least two of three replicate wells. A clonotype counted as cross-reactive if it showed significant expansion both in the SARS-CoV-2 spike wells and in at least one common cold coronavirus spike condition. Similarity between CDR3 sequences was evaluated in R version 3.6.1 using Levenshtein distances (stringdist) and unrooted phylogenetic trees (ape). TCRdb's own reprocessing of the public reads used fastp at Q25 and MiXCR and kept productive beta chains. Rows are unified per CDR3 protein, each entry keeping the most common DNA and genes. These V and J calls originate from TCRdb's pipeline instead of the authors' own analysis. In all, the sample holds approximately 12,000 distinct CDR3 sequences, and over 40% of those were seen once. The ten largest account for 15% to 17% of the sample.

The data were obtained in a study of vaccination and CD4 T cells after COVID-19 (dated by TCRdb to between 2021 and 2023). Regarding the complete study: SARS-CoV-2 positivity had been established in the convalescent patients by nasal swab PCR, and mild disease was recorded in some 10 of these patients and severe disease in one. Control cultures received a CEFX viral epitope pool as the positive control, an HIV-1 Nef peptide pool as the negative control, or no peptide. Post-COVID blood samples were collected from convalescent patients a median of around 100 days after diagnosis, with a range of about 35 to 170 days. In the convalescent cohort there were six males and four females, among whom were two Hispanic individuals, seven Caucasians, two Asians and one multiracial person. Culture stimuli were overlapping spike peptide pools from SARS-CoV-2 and from the common cold coronaviruses HCoV-NL63, HCoV-OC43 and HCoV-229E. In 10 COVID-19 convalescent patients and a handful of infection-naive healthy vaccine recipients, researchers compared the spike-specific CD4+ TCR repertoire from before mRNA vaccination with the repertoire from after. Participants received two doses of either the Pfizer-BioNTech BNT162b2 vaccine (n=8) or the Moderna mRNA-1273 vaccine (n=2). Post-vaccine blood samples were collected a median of approximately 77 days after the second vaccine dose, ranging from about 13 to 241 days.

Sample treatment or condition, as interpreted from the label and publication: roughly 11-day PBMC culture with coronavirus spike peptide pools or control peptides (ViraFEST assay). The ViraFEST assay was used in the study, in which antigen-specific T cells were expanded with peptide pools and expanded clonotypes were subsequently identified by TCR sequencing. The convalescent patients' positive SARS-CoV-2 PCR tests fell between March and December 2020, which was before the Alpha, Beta and Delta variants emerged in the United States. Two million PBMCs per well were cultured in IMDM with 5% human AB serum and about 9.2 IU/ml IL-2, plus 10 ug/ml peptide pools. On days 3 and 7, half of the culture medium was replaced with fresh IL-2-containing medium. Once the cells had been in culture for over nine days, the EasySep CD4+ T cell isolation kit was used to isolate CD4+ T cells by negative selection. Ficoll-Paque Plus gradient centrifugation was used to isolate PBMCs from whole blood, and the isolated PBMCs were then either used fresh or cryopreserved at -140C. Each culture condition was generally run in triplicate wells.

The CDR3 contains 14 residues, cysteine and phenylalanine counted. The sequence is cut down to CDR3 DNA, 42 bases in frame from base 1. CDR1 DFQATT and CDR2 SNEGSKA were looked up in the germline V gene (reference sequence). The trim is 4 bases for V and 4 bases for J, with a gap of 16 bases between the germline ends. General findings and caveats noted by the study authors: The number of convalescent patients in the study was relatively small, and the study did not examine early timepoints following natural infection. In convalescent patients, a median around 86% of post-vaccine SARS-CoV-2-reactive clones were detected only after vaccination, suggesting vaccine-specific priming. An increase in the median number of SARS-CoV-2-reactive clonotypes from roughly 20 after infection to about 39 after vaccination was observed, but the change was not found to be significant. Of the vaccine-specific clones found in convalescent patients, nearly all (304 of 307) were mono-reactive for SARS-CoV-2 spike instead of being cross-reactive with common cold coronaviruses.

The receptor comes from a human donor who had recovered from COVID-19. The sequencing input was CD4+ T cells from blood, cultured in vitro. The chain uses TRBV20-1 and TRBJ1-1; tentative D gene TRBD1, with 5 bases matching. CDR3 sequence: CSAIAGYSGTEAFF. The DNA is TGCAGTGCTATTGCAGGGTATTCGGGCACTGAAGCTTTCTTT.